Listed here is a single TCR beta chain. One end of the junction varies from germline; a read error may be responsible. Primers used for first-strand cDNA, a TRAV- and TRBV-specific set, covered both alpha and beta chains. With a constant-region primer and a V-primer adapter, TCRs were subjected to about 20 PCR cycles of amplification. TCRdb re-called the reads with MiXCR, one entry per CDR3 protein. The top ten hold approximately 5% of the sample, which has about 16,000 distinct CDR3 sequences, about 70% seen once. This entry belongs to a study of low-dose radiotherapy and immunotherapy resistance in tumors. The wider study: It was 1 Gy per fraction every two weeks that Cohort 2 received, adding up to 13 Gy over 26 weeks.

CDR3 length: 17 residues. The germline gives CDR1 SGHRS, CDR2 YFSETQ. This sequence originates from a human donor with advanced metastatic prostate, ovarian, gallbladder or colorectal cancer (not recorded which). This table probably holds off-target reads from a library built for another chain. This chain connects TRBV5-1 to TRBJ2-1; 10 positions match TRBD2. CDR3 nucleotides: TGCGTCAGCAGCCCTCACCTAACTAGCGGGGTCTACAATGAGCAGTTCTTC. It encodes CVSSPHLTSGVYNEQFF.